This TCR beta chain was identified during a study of blood T cell repertoires in COVID-19. Turning to the study itself: The study drew acute and convalescent COVID-19 samples from the United States, Italy and Spain. Sources were T cells, B-cell-depleted T cells, or PBMCs; the material itself was cDNA or gDNA.

V was pared by 4 bases and J by 7 bases, with 10 bases between. Germline V lookup: CDR1 SGHVS, CDR2 FQNEAQ. CDR3 length: 12 amino acids. Original handling: Amplification of reference gene primers was used by the study to estimate nucleated cell counts. Profiling relied on immunoSEQ multiplex PCR, and the TCRdb table lists in-frame clones only, not all of them. The D gene and trimming were derived from the DNA, and the V and J assignments and clone size from that table. The sample lists hundreds of thousands of clones; 84% were seen once. The sequence came from a woman over 75 with active or convalescent COVID-19. The rearrangement uses TRBV7-8 and TRBJ1-1, with TRBD1 as a possible D gene (5 bases). The material sequenced was peripheral blood. The CDR3, as DNA: TGTGCCAGCAGCTCGGGGGGAGTTGAAGCTTTCTTT. Translating it yields CASSSGGVEAFF.